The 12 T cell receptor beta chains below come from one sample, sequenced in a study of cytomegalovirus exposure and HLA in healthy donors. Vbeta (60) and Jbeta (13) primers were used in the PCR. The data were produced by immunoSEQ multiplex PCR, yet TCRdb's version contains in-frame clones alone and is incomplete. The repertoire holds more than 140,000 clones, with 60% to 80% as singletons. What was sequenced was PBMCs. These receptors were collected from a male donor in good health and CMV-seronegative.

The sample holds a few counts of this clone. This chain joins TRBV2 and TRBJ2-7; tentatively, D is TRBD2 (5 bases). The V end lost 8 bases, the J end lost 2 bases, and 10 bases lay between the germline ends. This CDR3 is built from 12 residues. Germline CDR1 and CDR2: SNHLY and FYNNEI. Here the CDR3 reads CASDGLTYEQYF. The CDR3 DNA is TGTGCCAGCGATGGACTGACCTACGAGCAGTACTTC.

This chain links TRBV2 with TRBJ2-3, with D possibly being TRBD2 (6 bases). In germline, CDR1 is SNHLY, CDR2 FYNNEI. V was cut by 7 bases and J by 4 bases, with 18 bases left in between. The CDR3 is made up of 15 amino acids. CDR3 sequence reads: CASTSAGSRADTQYF. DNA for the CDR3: TGTGCCAGCACCTCTGCGGGGAGTAGGGCAGATACGCAGTATTTT.

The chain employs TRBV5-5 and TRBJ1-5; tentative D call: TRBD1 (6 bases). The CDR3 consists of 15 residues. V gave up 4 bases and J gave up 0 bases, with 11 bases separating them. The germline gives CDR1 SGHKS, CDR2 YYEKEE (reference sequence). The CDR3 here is CASSRTATSNQPQHF. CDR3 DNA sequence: TGTGCCAGCAGCCGGACAGCGACTAGCAATCAGCCCCAGCATTTT.

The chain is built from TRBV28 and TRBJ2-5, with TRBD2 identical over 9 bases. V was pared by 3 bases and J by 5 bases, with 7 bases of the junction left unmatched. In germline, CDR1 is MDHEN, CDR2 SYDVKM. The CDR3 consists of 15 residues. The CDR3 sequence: CASSFPGLAAETQYF. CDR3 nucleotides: TGTGCCAGCAGTTTCCCGGGACTAGCCGCTGAGACCCAGTACTTC.

CDR3 in amino acids: CASSLDSFNEQFF. Written as DNA, the CDR3 is TGTGCCAGCAGCTTGGATAGCTTCAATGAGCAGTTCTTC. This chain links TRBV5-4 with TRBJ2-1, with D hard to call. V lost 0 bases and J lost 6, with 7 bases in between. Germline loops: CDR1 SGHNT, CDR2 YYREEE (reference sequence). This CDR3 contains 13 residues.

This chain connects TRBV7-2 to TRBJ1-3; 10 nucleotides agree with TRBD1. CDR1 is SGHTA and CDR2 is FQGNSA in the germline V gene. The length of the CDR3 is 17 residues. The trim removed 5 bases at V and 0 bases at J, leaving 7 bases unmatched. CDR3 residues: CASSDPGQGYSGNTIYF. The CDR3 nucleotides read TGTGCCAGCAGCGACCCGGGACAGGGGTACTCTGGAAACACCATATATTTT.

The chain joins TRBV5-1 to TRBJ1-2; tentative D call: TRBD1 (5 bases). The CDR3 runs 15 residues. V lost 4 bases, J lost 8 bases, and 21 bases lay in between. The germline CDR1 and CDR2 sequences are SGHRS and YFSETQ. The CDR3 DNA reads TGCGCCAGCAGCCCGGGCGGAGGGGAGATAGGAGGCTACACCTTC. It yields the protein CASSPGGGEIGGYTF.

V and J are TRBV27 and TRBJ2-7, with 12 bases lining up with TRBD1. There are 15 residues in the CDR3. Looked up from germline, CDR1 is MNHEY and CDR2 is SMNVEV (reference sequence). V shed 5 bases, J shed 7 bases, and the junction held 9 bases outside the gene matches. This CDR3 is CASSVPGQGAGEQYF. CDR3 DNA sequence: TGTGCCAGCAGTGTCCCGGGACAGGGGGCAGGGGAGCAGTACTTC.

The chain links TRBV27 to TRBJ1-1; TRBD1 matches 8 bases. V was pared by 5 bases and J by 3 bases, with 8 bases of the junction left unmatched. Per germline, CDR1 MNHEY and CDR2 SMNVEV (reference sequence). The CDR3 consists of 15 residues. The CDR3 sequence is CASSLQTGADTEAFF. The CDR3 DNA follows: TGTGCCAGCAGTCTACAGACAGGGGCGGACACTGAAGCTTTCTTT.

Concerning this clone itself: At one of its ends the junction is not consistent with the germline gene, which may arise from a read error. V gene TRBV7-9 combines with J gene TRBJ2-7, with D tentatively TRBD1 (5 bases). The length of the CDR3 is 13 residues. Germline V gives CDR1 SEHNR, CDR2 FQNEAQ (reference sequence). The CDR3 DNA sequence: TGTTCCAGCAGCTTGACAGCCTCCTACGAGCAGTACTTC. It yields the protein CSSSLTASYEQYF.

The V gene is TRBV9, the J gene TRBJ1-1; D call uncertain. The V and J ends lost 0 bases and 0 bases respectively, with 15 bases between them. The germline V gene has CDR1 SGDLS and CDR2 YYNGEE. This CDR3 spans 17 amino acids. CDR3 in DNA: TGTGCCAGCAGCGTAGCTCCACTTAGTTCGGTGAACACTGAAGCTTTCTTT. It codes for CASSVAPLSSVNTEAFF.

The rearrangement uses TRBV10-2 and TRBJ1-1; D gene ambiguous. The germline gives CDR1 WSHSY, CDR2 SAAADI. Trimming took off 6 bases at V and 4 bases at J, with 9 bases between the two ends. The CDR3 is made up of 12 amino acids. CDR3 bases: TGCGCCAGCAGCGAGGGAGGCACTGAAGCTTTCTTT. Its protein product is CASSEGGTEAFF.